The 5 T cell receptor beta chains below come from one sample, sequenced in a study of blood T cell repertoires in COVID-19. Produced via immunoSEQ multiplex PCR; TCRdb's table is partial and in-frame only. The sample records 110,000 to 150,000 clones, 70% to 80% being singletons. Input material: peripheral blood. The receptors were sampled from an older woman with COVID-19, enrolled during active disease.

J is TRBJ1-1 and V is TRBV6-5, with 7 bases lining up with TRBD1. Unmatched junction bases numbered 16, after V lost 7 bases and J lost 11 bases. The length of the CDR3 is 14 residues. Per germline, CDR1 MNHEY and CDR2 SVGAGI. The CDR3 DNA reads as TGTGCCAGCACCGAAAGGACAGGCCAGATGGGGGCTTTCTTT. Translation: CASTERTGQMGAFF.

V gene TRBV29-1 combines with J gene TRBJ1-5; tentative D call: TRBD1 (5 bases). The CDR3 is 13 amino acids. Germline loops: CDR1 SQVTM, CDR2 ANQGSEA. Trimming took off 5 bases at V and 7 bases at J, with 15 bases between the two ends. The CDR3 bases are TGCAGCGTTTCGACGGGGGTCGGGCAGCCCCAGCATTTT. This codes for CSVSTGVGQPQHF. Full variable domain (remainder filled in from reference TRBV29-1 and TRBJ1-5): SAVISQKPSRDICQRGTSLTIQCQVDSQVTMMFWYRQQPGQSLTLIATANQGSEATYESGFVIDKFPISRPNLTFSTLTVSNMSPEDSSIYLCSVSTGVGQPQHFGDGTRLSIL.

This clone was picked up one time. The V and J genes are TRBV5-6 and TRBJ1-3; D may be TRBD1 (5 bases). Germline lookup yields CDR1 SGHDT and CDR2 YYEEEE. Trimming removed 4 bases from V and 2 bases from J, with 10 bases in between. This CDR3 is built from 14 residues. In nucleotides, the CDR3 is TGTGCCAGCAGCCGCAGGGCGGCTGGAAACACCATATATTTT. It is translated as CASSRRAAGNTIYF.

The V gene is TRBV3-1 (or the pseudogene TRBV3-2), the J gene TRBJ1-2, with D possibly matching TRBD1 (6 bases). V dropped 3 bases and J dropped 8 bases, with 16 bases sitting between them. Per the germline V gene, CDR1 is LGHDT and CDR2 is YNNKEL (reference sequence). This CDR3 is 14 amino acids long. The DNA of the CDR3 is TGTGCCAGCAGCCAGGGGGACAAGGGGATAGGCTACACCTTC. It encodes CASSQGDKGIGYTF.

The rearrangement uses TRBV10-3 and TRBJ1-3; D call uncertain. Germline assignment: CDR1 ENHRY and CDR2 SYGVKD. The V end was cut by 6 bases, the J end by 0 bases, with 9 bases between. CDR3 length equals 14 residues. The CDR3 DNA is TGTGCCATCAGGGCGGGCTCCTCTGGAAACACCATATATTTT. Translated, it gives CAIRAGSSGNTIYF.